Following are 24 T cell receptor beta chains from one sample sequenced in a study of CD8+ T cells in alopecia areata. As for treatment: oral pan-JAK inhibitor, 5-10 mg twice daily. Sequencing used cDNA as its template, made by extracting RNA and reverse transcribing it. Repertoires were generated with immunoSEQ multiplex PCR, while TCRdb's copy carries only in-frame clones and drops some. Among 75,000 to 85,000 clones listed, approximately 66% were seen once. This specimen consisted of CD8+ T cells sorted from blood, obtained at week 24, from a patient treated with tofacitinib. These receptors were collected from a human donor with alopecia areata.

The chain links TRBV4-3 to TRBJ2-3; 9 bases align to TRBD1. With V trimmed by 3 bases and J by 3 bases, 10 bases remained unmatched. Germline V gives CDR1 LGHNA, CDR2 YSLEER. This CDR3 contains 17 residues. The CDR3 DNA is TGCGCCAGCAGCCAGGACGCCGGGACAGGGCTGACAGATACGCAGTATTTT. Encoded protein: CASSQDAGTGLTDTQYF.

The CDR3 DNA follows: TGTGCCAGCAGTCTACAGGCGGTAAATGGTTATGATGAGCAGTTCTTC. It is translated as CASSLQAVNGYDEQFF. The rearrangement links TRBV27 to TRBJ2-1; TRBD1 is a possible D gene (5 bases). CDR3 size: 16 residues. V was trimmed by 5 bases and J by 8 bases, leaving 22 bases between them. Per germline, CDR1 MNHEY and CDR2 SMNVEV (reference sequence).

This clone appeared once. The chain carries TRBV19 and TRBJ2-7; 8 nucleotides match TRBD1. J was trimmed by 5 bases and V by 6 bases; bases with no gene match: 9. There are 14 residues in the CDR3. CDR1 is LNHDA and CDR2 is SQIVND in the germline V gene (reference sequence). The CDR3 loop is CASSYRTGFDEQYF. The CDR3 DNA sequence: TGTGCCAGTAGCTATCGGACAGGGTTCGACGAGCAGTACTTC.

This clone was detected only a few times. The rearrangement links TRBV29-1 to TRBJ2-7; tentative D call: TRBD2 (5 bases). The CDR3 consists of 13 residues. Trimming took 5 bases from V and 3 from J, leaving 14 bases between them. CDR1 and CDR2 from the germline V gene are SQVTM and ANQGSEA. CDR3 residues: CSVSTGYYYEQYF. The CDR3 DNA sequence: TGCAGCGTTTCGACGGGATACTACTACGAGCAGTACTTC.

This clone was seen a handful of times. V and J are TRBV27 and TRBJ2-2; no firm D call. The V end was cut by 10 bases, the J end by 0 bases, with 6 bases between. The germline gives CDR1 MNHEY, CDR2 SMNVEV (reference sequence). The CDR3 is 12 amino acids. This chain's CDR3 is CATISNTGELFF. CDR3 coding DNA: TGTGCCACCATATCGAACACCGGGGAGCTGTTTTTT.

The sample holds many counts of this clone. The J gene is TRBJ1-5, the V gene TRBV2, with 7 bases matching TRBD1. The ends lost 0 bases at V and 3 bases at J; junction bases unmatched: 8. The CDR3 sequence is 17 residues long. Germline V gene data show CDR1 as SNHLY and CDR2 as FYNNEI. In nucleotides, the CDR3 is TGTGCCAGCAGTGAAGCGCCCGGGACAGTTGACAATCAGCCCCAGCATTTT. It translates to CASSEAPGTVDNQPQHF.

This clone was counted only a few times. The V gene is TRBV29-1, the J gene TRBJ2-1; D may correspond to TRBD1 or TRBD2 (5 bases each). The CDR3 covers 14 residues. V lost 3 bases and J 3 bases, leaving 12 bases between the germline ends. In germline, CDR1 is SQVTM, CDR2 ANQGSEA. CDR3 residues: CSVDGTVYYNEQFF. The CDR3 coding sequence is TGCAGCGTTGATGGGACCGTTTACTACAATGAGCAGTTCTTC.

In its sample, this clone was seen a few times. The rearrangement joins TRBV19 to TRBJ1-2; D remains unclear. The CDR3 spans 12 residues. Trimming pared 1 base from V and 8 bases from J, leaving 8 bases between. CDR1 is LNHDA, CDR2 SQIVND, per germline (reference sequence). The CDR3 DNA follows: TGTGCCAGTAGTATAGTCGCAGAAGGCTACACCTTC. Translation gives CASSIVAEGYTF.

The chain uses TRBV7-2 and TRBJ1-1; possibly TRBD1 for D (6 bases). V lost 4 bases, J lost 10 bases, and 28 bases lay in between. The CDR3 covers 17 residues. Germline V gene sequence: CDR1 SGHTA, CDR2 FQGNSA. The CDR3 DNA sequence: TGTGCCAGCAGCTCGACACGTACGGCAGGGGCTTTTGGTGTAGCTTTCTTT. It specifies CASSSTRTAGAFGVAFF.

This chain uses TRBV5-4 with TRBJ1-1; 8 positions agree with TRBD1. CDR1 and CDR2 (germline): SGHNT, YYREEE (reference sequence). Trimming took 0 bases from V and 11 from J; bases not matched to a gene: 12. This CDR3 has 15 residues. The CDR3 region has the DNA TGTGCCAGCAGCTTGGAGGGACAGGCCTACCCGTGGGCTTTCTTT. Translated: CASSLEGQAYPWAFF.

This clone was seen once. The chain carries TRBV27 and TRBJ1-1, with 8 bases aligning to TRBD1. The CDR3 has 16 residues. Germline V lookup: CDR1 MNHEY, CDR2 SMNVEV (reference sequence). Trimming cost V 0 bases and J 1 base; bases outside gene matches: 4. CDR3 sequence (DNA): TGTGCCAGCAGTTTATCCCAGGACAGGGAGAACACTGAAGCTTTCTTT. This gives the protein CASSLSQDRENTEAFF.

The chain joins TRBV19 to TRBJ2-7, with D unresolved. Looked up from germline, CDR1 is LNHDA and CDR2 is SQIVND (reference sequence). Trimming took off 3 bases at V and 2 bases at J, with 8 bases between the two ends. This CDR3 comprises 13 residues. CDR3 nucleotide sequence: TGTGCCAGTAGTATTTTCTTGGCCTACGAGCAGTACTTC. Its translation: CASSIFLAYEQYF.

J is TRBJ1-1 and V is TRBV15, with 10 bases fitting TRBD1. Germline values: CDR1 LNHNV, CDR2 YYDKDF (reference sequence). V dropped 4 bases and J dropped 7; count of bases not matched to a gene: 9. The CDR3 sequence is 15 residues long. The chain's CDR3 is CATSKEGQGYDEAFF. CDR3 DNA sequence: TGTGCCACCAGCAAAGAGGGACAGGGGTACGATGAAGCTTTCTTT. The whole variable domain, filled in from reference TRBV15 and TRBJ1-1, reads DAMVIQNPRYQVTQFGKPVTLSCSQTLNHNVMYWYQQKSSQAPKLLFHYYDKDFNNEADTPDNFQSRRPNTSFCFLDIRSPGLGDTAMYLCATSKEGQGYDEAFFGQGTRLTVV.

The chain uses TRBV28 and TRBJ1-4; tentatively, D is TRBD1 (5 bases). This CDR3 comprises 18 residues. Germline lookup yields CDR1 MDHEN and CDR2 SYDVKM. V was cut by 8 bases and J by 1 base, with 23 bases left in between. CDR3 amino acids: CASDPGTSGRRTNEKLFF. DNA for the CDR3: TGTGCCAGCGATCCTGGGACCTCGGGCCGAAGAACTAATGAAAAACTGTTTTTT.

The chain employs TRBV6-5 and TRBJ1-1, with D tentatively TRBD1 (6 bases). Trimming cost V 0 bases and J 6 bases, with 8 bases left between them. Germline CDR1 is MNHEY and CDR2 is SVGAGI. CDR3 size: 13 residues. The CDR3: CASSYSNRAEAFF. DNA of the CDR3: TGTGCCAGCAGTTACTCGAACAGGGCTGAAGCTTTCTTT.

The CDR3 nucleotides are TGTGCCAGTAGTCTCGGGGAGGCAGATACGCAGTATTTT. Protein product: CASSLGEADTQYF. The chain has TRBV19 and TRBJ2-3, with a weak D call TRBD2 (6 bases). V lost 5 bases to trimming and J lost 4 bases, with 10 bases between them. There are 13 residues in the CDR3. Germline V gene sequence: CDR1 LNHDA, CDR2 SQIVND (reference sequence).

A word on this clone: Compared with germline, one end of the junction differs, possibly owing to a read error. The J gene is TRBJ2-5, the V gene TRBV27, with D perhaps given as TRBD1 or TRBD2 (5 bases each). The CDR3 extends over 15 amino acids. CDR1 and CDR2 from the germline V gene are MNHEY and SMNVEV (reference sequence). Written as DNA, the CDR3 is TGTGCCACCAGTGATTTGATGGGGGACCAAGAGACCCAGTACTTC. This sequence encodes CATSDLMGDQETQYF.

Only a few counts were recorded for this clone. The chain links TRBV29-1 to TRBJ2-7; D is tentatively TRBD1 or TRBD2 (6 bases each). CDR3 length: 14 amino acids. The V gene lost 3 bases and the J gene lost 0 bases, with 12 bases spanning the gap. In germline, CDR1 is SQVTM, CDR2 ANQGSEA. The CDR3 bases are TGCAGCGTTGAGAAAAGGGGGGACTCCTACGAGCAGTACTTC. Translation: CSVEKRGDSYEQYF.

The V gene is TRBV27, the J gene TRBJ1-1, with D maybe TRBD1 (5 bases). V was clipped by 3 bases and J by 5 bases, with 19 bases between them. There are 16 residues in the CDR3. CDR1 is MNHEY and CDR2 is SMNVEV in the germline V gene (reference sequence). CDR3 DNA sequence: TGTGCCAGCAGTTTGGGCCCGGTAGGGGTTTATACTGAAGCTTTCTTT. Translating it yields CASSLGPVGVYTEAFF.

The V call is TRBV7-6, the J call TRBJ2-7, with unresolved D. Germline V gives CDR1 SGHVS, CDR2 FNYEAQ. The V gene lost 1 base and the J gene lost 0 bases, with 7 bases spanning the gap. The CDR3 consists of 14 residues. The chain's CDR3 is CASSLGSVSYEQYF. The CDR3 nucleotides are TGTGCCAGCAGCTTAGGCTCAGTCTCCTACGAGCAGTACTTC.

This clone was counted once. The chain links TRBV11-2 to TRBJ1-1; TRBD1 might be the D (5 bases). This CDR3 is built from 12 residues. The germline V gene encodes CDR1 SGHAT and CDR2 FQNNGV. Trimming stripped 6 bases from V and 5 bases from J, with 10 bases between. CDR3 DNA sequence: TGTGCCAGCAGGTTCGGGGGGACTGAAGCTTTCTTT. It translates to CASRFGGTEAFF.

This chain links TRBV7-2 with TRBJ1-5; D is ambiguous. The CDR3 is made up of 15 amino acids. Looked up from germline, CDR1 is SGHTA and CDR2 is FQGNSA. The ends were cut back, 1 base at V and 4 bases at J, with 11 bases in the middle. CDR3 loop: CASSLVSQANQPQHF. The CDR3 nucleotides are TGTGCCAGCAGCTTAGTCAGCCAGGCTAATCAGCCCCAGCATTTT. The variable domain in full, completed from reference TRBV7-2 and TRBJ1-5, reads GAGVSQSPSNKVTEKGKDVELRCDPISGHTALYWYRQSLGQGLEFLIYFQGNSAPDKSGLPSDRFSAERTGGSVSTLTIQRTQQEDSAVYLCASSLVSQANQPQHFGDGTRLSIL.

The V and J genes are TRBV29-1 and TRBJ1-5; D remains unclear. Trimming shortened V by 0 bases and J by 3 bases, and 21 bases separated the two germline ends. The CDR3 has 18 amino acids. Per germline, CDR1 SQVTM and CDR2 ANQGSEA. The CDR3 DNA reads as TGCAGCGTTGAAGATTCGTGGCGGCTTAACGGATTCAATCAGCCCCAGCATTTT. Its translation is CSVEDSWRLNGFNQPQHF.

This chain joins TRBV20-1 and TRBJ2-1; D remains unclear. Germline CDR1 is DFQATT and CDR2 is SNEGSKA (reference sequence). The CDR3 sequence is 11 residues long. The ends were cut back, 3 bases at V and 4 bases at J, with 4 bases in the middle. For the CDR3, the DNA is TGCAGTGCTAGGCTATACAATGAGCAGTTCTTC. It encodes CSARLYNEQFF.